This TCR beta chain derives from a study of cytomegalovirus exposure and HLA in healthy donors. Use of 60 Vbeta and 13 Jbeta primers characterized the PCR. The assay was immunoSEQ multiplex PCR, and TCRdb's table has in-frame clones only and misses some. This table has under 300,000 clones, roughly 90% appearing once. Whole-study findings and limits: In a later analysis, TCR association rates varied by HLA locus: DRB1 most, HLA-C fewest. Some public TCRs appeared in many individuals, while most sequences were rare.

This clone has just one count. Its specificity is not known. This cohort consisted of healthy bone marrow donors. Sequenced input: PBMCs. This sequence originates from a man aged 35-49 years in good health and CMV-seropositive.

DNA for the CDR3: TGTGCCAGCGGCCAAGGAGGTTTTATAACCGGGGAGCTGTTTTTT. It translates to CASGQGGFITGELFF. The gene calls are TRBV28 and TRBJ2-2; weak D call: TRBD2 (5 bases). The germline gives CDR1 MDHEN, CDR2 SYDVKM. The V gene lost 8 bases and the J gene lost 5 bases, with 18 bases spanning the gap. The CDR3 has 15 amino acids.